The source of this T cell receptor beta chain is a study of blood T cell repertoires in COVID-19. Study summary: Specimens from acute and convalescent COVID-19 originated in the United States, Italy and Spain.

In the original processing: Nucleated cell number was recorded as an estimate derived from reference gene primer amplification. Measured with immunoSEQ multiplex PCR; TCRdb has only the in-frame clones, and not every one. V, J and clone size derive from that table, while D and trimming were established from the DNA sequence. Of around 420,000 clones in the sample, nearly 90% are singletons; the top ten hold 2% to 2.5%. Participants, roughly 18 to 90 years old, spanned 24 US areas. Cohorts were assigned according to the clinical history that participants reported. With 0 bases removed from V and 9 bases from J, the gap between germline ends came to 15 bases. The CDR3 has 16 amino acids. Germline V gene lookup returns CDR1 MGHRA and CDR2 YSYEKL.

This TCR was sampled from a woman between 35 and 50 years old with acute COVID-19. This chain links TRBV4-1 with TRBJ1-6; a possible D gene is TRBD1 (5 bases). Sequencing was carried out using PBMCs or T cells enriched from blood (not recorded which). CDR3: CASSQDLGGKGSPLHF. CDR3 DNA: TGCGCCAGCAGCCAAGATCTGGGGGGGAAAGGTTCACCCCTCCACTTT.